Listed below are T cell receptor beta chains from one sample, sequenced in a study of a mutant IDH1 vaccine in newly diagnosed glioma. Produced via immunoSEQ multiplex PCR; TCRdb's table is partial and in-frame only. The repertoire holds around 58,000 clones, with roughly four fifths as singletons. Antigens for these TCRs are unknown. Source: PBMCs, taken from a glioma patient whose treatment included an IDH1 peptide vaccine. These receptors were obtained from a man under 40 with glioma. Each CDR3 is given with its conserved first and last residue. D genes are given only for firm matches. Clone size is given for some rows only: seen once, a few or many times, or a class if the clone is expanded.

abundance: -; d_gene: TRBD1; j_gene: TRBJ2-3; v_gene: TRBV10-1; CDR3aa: CASSGDREEYTQYF; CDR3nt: TGCGCCAGCAGTGGGGACAGGGAGGAATATACGCAGTATTTT
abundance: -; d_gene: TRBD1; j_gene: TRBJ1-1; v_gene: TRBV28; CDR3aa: CASSRNDRGYTEAFF; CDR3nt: TGTGCCAGCAGTCGGAATGACAGGGGCTACACTGAAGCTTTCTTT
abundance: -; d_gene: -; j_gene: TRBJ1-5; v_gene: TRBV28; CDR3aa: CASSTLISQHF; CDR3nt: TGTGCCAGCAGTACGCTGATTTCCCAGCATTTT
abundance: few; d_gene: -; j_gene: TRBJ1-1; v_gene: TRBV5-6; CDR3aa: CASSPTPSLRTEAFF; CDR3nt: TGTGCCAGCAGCCCGACCCCCTCATTGAGGACTGAAGCTTTCTTT
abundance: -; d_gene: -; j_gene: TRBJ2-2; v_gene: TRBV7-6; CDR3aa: CASSSLGRGNTGELFF; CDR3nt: TGTGCCAGCAGCTCTCTGGGCCGAGGGAACACCGGGGAGCTGTTTTTT
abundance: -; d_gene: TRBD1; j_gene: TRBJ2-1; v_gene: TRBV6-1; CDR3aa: CASVTGTVNNEQFF; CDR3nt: TGTGCCAGCGTTACCGGGACAGTCAACAATGAGCAGTTCTTC
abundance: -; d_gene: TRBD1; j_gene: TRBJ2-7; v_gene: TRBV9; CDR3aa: CASSPDGGQGDSYEQYF; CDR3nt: TGTGCCAGCAGCCCAGATGGGGGACAGGGGGACTCCTACGAGCAGTACTTC
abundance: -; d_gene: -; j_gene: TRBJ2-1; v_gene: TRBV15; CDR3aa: CATSRTPTENEQFF; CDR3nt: TGTGCCACCAGCAGAACCCCCACAGAGAATGAGCAGTTCTTC
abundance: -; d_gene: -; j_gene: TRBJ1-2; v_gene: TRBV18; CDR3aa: CASSPFAGDANYGYTF; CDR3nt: TGTGCCAGCTCACCGTTCGCAGGGGACGCTAACTATGGCTACACCTTC
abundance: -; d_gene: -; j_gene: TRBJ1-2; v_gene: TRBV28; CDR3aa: CASSPWTANYGYTF; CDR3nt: TGTGCCAGCAGCCCTTGGACAGCGAACTATGGCTACACCTTC
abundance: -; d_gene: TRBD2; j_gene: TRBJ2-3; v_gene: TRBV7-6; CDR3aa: CASSSAGLAGADTQYF; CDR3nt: TGTGCCAGCAGCTCAGCCGGACTAGCGGGAGCAGATACGCAGTATTTT
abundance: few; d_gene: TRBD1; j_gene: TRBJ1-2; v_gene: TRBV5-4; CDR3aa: CASSEDRDGYTF; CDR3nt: TGTGCCAGCAGCGAGGACAGGGACGGCTACACCTTC
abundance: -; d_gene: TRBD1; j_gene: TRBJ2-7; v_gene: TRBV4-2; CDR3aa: CASSHAPPGQGGRGQYF; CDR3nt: TGTGCCAGCAGCCACGCCCCCCCGGGACAGGGGGGAAGGGGGCAGTACTTC
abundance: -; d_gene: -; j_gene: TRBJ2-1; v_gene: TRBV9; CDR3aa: CASSVGDEGEQFF; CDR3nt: TGTGCCAGCAGCGTCGGGGATGAAGGTGAGCAGTTCTTC
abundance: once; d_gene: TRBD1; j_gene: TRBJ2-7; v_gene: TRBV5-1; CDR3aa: CASSLAGTGVYEQYF; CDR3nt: TGCGCCAGCAGCTTGGCCGGGACAGGGGTTTACGAGCAGTACTTC
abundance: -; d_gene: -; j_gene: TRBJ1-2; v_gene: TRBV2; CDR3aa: CASAGRGINYGYTF; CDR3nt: TGTGCCAGCGCGGGCAGGGGAATCAACTATGGCTACACCTTC
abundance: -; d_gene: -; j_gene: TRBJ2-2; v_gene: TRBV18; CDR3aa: CASSQNSKNTGELFF; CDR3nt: TGTGCCAGCTCACAGAACTCCAAGAACACCGGGGAGCTGTTTTTT
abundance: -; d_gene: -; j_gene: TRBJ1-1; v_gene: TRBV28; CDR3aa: CASSFLGAEAFF; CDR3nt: TGTGCCAGCAGTTTTCTGGGAGCGGAAGCTTTCTTT